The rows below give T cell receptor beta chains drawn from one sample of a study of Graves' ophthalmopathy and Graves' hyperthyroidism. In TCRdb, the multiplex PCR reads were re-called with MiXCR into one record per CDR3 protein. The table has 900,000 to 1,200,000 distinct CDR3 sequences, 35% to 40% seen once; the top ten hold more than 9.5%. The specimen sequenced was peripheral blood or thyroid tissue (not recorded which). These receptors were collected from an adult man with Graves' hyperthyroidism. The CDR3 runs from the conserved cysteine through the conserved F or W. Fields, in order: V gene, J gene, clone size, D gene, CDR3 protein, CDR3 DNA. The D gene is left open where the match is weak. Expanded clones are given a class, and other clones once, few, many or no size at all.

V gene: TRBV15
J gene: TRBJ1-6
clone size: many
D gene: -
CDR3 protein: CATSNPGQAYNSPLHF
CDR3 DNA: TGTGCCACCAGCAACCCGGGGCAGGCGTATAATTCACCCCTCCACTTT

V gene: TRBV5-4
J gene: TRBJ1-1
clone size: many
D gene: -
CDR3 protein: CASRMTGGEAFF
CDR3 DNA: TGTGCCAGCAGAATGACGGGTGGGGAAGCTTTCTTT

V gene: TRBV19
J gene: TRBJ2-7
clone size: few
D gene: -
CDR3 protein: CASSRAKVPGDEQYF
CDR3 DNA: TGTGCCAGTAGTCGAGCGAAGGTCCCCGGGGACGAGCAGTACTTC

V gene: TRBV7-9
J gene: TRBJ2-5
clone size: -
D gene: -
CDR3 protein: CASSLSLTQEETQYF
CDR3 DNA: TGTGCCAGCAGCTTGAGCTTAACCCAGGAAGAGACCCAGTACTTC

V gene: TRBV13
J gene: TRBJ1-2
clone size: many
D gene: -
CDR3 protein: CASSPFGVAYGYTF
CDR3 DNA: TGTGCCAGCAGCCCCTTCGGGGTCGCCTATGGCTACACCTTC

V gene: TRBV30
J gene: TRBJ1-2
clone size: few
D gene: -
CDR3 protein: CAWSLSPGGYTF
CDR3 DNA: TGTGCCTGGAGTCTGAGCCCCGGTGGCTACACCTTC

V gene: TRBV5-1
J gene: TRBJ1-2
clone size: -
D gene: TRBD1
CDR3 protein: CASSLAGQGDYGYTF
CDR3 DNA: TGTGCCAGCAGCTTGGCCGGGCAGGGGGACTATGGCTACACCTTC

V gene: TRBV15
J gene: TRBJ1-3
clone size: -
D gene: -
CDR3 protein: CATSRVRGWGLRVGNTIYF
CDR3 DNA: TGTGCCACCAGCAGAGTTCGTGGGTGGGGACTTCGTGTTGGAAACACCATATATTTT

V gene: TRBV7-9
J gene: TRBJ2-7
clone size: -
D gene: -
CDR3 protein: CASSLLGGQYEQYF
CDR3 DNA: TGTGCCAGCAGCTTACTGGGGGGGCAGTACGAGCAGTACTTC

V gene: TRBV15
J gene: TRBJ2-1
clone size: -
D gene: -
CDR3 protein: CATSRDKGGSYNEQFF
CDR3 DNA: TGTGCCACCAGCAGAGATAAGGGTGGCTCCTACAATGAGCAGTTCTTC

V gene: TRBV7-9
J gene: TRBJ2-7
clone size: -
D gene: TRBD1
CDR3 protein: CASSAPGQGSQQYF
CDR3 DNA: TGTGCCAGCAGCGCACCCGGACAGGGAAGTCAGCAGTACTTC

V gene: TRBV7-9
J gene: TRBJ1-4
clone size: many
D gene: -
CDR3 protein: CASSQDVGEKLFF
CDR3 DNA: TGTGCCAGCAGCCAAGACGTTGGTGAAAAACTGTTTTTT

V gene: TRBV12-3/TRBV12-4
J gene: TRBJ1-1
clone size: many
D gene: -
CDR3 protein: CASSFNVRHEAFF
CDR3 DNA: TGTGCCAGCAGTTTTAATGTCCGGCATGAAGCTTTCTTT

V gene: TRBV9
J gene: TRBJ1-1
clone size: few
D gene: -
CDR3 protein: CASSYRQRNTEAFF
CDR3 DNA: TGTGCCAGCAGTTACCGGCAGCGGAACACTGAAGCTTTCTTT

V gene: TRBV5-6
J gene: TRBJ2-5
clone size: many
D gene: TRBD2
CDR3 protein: CASQVNLAGKTQYF
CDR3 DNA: TGTGCCAGCCAAGTCAACCTAGCGGGGAAGACCCAGTACTTC

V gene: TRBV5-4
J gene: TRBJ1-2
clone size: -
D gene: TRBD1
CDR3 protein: CASSHTGGKGYTF
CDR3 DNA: TGTGCCAGCAGCCACACAGGGGGGAAAGGCTACACCTTC

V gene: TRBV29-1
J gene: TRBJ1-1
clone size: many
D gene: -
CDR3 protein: CSVVAHSKMNTEAFF
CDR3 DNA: TGCAGCGTTGTAGCCCACAGCAAAATGAACACTGAAGCTTTCTTT

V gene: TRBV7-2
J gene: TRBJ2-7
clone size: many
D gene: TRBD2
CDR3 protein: CASSPRLAGARGEQYF
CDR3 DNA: TGTGCCAGCAGCCCCAGACTAGCGGGAGCGAGAGGCGAGCAGTACTTC

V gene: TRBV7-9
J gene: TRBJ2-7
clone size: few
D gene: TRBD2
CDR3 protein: CASSFGSGGNEQYF
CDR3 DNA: TGTGCCAGCAGCTTCGGATCGGGGGGAAACGAGCAGTACTTC

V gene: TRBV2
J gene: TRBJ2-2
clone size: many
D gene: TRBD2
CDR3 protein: CASRESGDTGELFF
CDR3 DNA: TGTGCCAGCAGAGAAAGCGGGGACACCGGGGAGCTGTTTTTT

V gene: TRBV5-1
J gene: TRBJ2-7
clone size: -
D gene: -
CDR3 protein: CASSQDLLSSYEQYF
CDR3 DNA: TGCGCCAGCAGCCAAGATCTGTTAAGCTCCTACGAGCAGTACTTC

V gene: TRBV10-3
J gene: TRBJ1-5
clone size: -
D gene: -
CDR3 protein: CASDGQWQINQPQHF
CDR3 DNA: TGTGCCAGCGACGGTCAATGGCAGATCAATCAGCCCCAGCATTTT

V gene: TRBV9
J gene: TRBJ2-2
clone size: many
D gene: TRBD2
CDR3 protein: CASSVDLAGVTNTGELFF
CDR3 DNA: TGTGCCAGCAGCGTAGATTTAGCGGGGGTAACGAACACCGGGGAGCTGTTTTTT

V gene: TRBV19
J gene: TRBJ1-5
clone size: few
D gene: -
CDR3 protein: CASRPGVISNQPQHF
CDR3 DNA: TGTGCCAGTAGACCAGGGGTAATTAGCAATCAGCCCCAGCATTTT

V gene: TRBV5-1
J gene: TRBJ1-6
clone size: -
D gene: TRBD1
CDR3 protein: CASSLATGAPESLHF
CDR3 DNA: TGCGCCAGCAGCTTGGCGACAGGGGCCCCGGAATCCCTCCACTTT

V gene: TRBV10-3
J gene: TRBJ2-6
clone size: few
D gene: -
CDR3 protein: CAISDVGANVLTF
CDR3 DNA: TGTGCCATCAGTGACGTGGGGGCCAACGTCCTGACTTTC

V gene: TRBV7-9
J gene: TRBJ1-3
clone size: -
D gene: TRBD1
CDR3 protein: CASSRDRDTIYF
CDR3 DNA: TGTGCCAGCAGCCGGGACAGGGACACCATATATTTT

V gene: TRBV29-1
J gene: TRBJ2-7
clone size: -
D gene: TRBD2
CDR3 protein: CSVEVSGSFEQYF
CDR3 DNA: TGCAGCGTTGAAGTTAGCGGGAGTTTCGAGCAGTACTTC

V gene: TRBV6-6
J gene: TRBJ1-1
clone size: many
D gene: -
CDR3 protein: CASSVGQDTEAFF
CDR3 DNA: TGTGCCAGCAGTGTGGGACAAGACACTGAAGCTTTCTTT

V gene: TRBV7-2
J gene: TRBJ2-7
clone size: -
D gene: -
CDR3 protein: CASSSLIGDYEQYF
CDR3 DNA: TGTGCCAGCAGCTCCTTGATAGGGGACTACGAGCAGTACTTC

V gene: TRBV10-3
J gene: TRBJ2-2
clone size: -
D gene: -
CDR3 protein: CAAAWTKEVGELFF
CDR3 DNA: TGTGCCGCCGCGTGGACCAAGGAGGTTGGGGAGCTGTTTTTT

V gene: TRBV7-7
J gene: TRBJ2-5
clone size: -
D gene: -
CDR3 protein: CASSSTAGTARETQYF
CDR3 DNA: TGTGCCAGCAGCTCAACAGCCGGGACCGCGAGGGAGACCCAGTACTTC

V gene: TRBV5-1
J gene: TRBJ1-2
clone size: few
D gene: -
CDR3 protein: CASSFGHPPGTQGYGYTF
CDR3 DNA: TGCGCCAGCAGCTTTGGGCACCCTCCTGGGACTCAGGGATATGGCTACACCTTC

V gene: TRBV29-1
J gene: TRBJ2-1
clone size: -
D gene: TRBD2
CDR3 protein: CSVWLAGGFSHEQFF
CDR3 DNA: TGCAGCGTTTGGTTAGCGGGAGGCTTTTCCCATGAGCAGTTCTTC

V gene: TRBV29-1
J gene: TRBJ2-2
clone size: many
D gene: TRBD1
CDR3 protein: CSVGQGAAGELFF
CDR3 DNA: TGCAGCGTAGGGCAGGGGGCGGCCGGGGAGCTGTTTTTT

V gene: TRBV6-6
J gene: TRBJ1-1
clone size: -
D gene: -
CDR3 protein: CASTPSKGTGNTEAFF
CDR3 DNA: TGTGCCAGCACCCCATCCAAAGGGACGGGAAACACTGAAGCTTTCTTT

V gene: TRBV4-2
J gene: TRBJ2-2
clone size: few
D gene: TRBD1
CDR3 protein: CASSHLMTGLLGELFF
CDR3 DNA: TGTGCCAGCAGTCACTTAATGACAGGGTTACTCGGGGAGCTGTTTTTT

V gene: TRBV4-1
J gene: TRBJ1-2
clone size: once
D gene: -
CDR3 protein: CASSQDLPQQGGFSDGHTF
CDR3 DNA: TGCGCCAGCAGCCAAGACCTGCCCCAGCAGGGAGGGTTCTCAGATGGCCACACCTTC

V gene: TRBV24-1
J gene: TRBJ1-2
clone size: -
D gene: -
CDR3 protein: CATSERGQPVGYTF
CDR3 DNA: TGTGCCACCAGTGAACGTGGACAGCCCGTTGGCTACACCTTC

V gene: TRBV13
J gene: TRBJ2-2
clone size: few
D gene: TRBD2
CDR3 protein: CASSRTSGRTGELFF
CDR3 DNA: TGTGCCAGCAGCCGTACTAGCGGCCGTACCGGGGAGCTGTTTTTT

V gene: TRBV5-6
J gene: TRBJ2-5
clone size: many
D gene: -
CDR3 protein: CASSLALRGGTQYF
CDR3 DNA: TGTGCCAGCAGCTTGGCGCTGAGAGGGGGGACCCAGTACTTC

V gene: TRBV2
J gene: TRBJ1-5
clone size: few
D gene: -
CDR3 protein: CACKAGSLNQPQHF
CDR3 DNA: TGTGCCTGCAAGGCCGGGTCACTAAATCAGCCCCAGCATTTT

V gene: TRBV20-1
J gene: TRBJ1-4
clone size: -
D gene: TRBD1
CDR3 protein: CSARVPSGRQGATNEKLFF
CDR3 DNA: TGCAGTGCTAGAGTCCCCTCGGGTAGACAGGGTGCAACTAATGAAAAACTGTTTTTT

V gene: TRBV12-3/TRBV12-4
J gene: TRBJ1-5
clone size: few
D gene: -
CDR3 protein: CASRTGPSGQPQHF
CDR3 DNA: TGTGCCAGCAGAACGGGACCGAGCGGCCAGCCCCAGCATTTT

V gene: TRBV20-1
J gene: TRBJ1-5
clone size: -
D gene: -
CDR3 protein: CSARTRAGQRNQPQHF
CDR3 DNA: TGCAGTGCTAGAACTCGAGCAGGACAGAGAAATCAGCCCCAGCATTTT

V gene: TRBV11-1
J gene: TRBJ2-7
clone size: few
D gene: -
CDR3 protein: CASTRMGDSYEQYF
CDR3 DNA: TGTGCCAGCACCCGTATGGGGGACTCCTACGAGCAGTACTTC

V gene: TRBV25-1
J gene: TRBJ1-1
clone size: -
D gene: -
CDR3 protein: CASGGSMNTEAFF
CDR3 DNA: TGTGCCAGCGGGGGTAGCATGAACACTGAAGCTTTCTTT

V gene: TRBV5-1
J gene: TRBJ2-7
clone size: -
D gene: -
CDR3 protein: CASSATGGAYYEQYF
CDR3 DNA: TGCGCCAGCAGCGCGACTGGCGGGGCCTACTACGAGCAGTACTTC

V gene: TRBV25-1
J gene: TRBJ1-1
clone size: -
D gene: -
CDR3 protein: CASSGVGGTEAFF
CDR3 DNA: TGTGCCAGCAGTGGGGTTGGGGGCACTGAAGCTTTCTTT

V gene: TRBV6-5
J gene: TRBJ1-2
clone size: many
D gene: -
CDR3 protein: CASSYKGQPANYGYTF
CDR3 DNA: TGTGCCAGCAGTTACAAGGGGCAGCCCGCTAACTATGGCTACACCTTC

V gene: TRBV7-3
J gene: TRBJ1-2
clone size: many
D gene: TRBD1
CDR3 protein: CASSPDRVETKDYGYTF
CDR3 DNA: TGTGCCAGCAGCCCCGACAGGGTTGAAACGAAAGACTATGGCTACACCTTC

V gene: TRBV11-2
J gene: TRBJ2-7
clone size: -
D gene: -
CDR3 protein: CASSSHGQFPTYEQYF
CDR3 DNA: TGTGCCAGCAGTTCCCACGGACAGTTTCCTACCTACGAGCAGTACTTC

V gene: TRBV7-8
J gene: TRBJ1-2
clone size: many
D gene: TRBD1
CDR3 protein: CASSMGQGGVLGF
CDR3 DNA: TGTGCCAGCAGCATGGGACAGGGGGGGGTTTTAGGCTTC

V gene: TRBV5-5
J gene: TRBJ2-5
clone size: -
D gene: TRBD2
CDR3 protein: CASSIGGAYQETQYF
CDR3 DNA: TGTGCCAGCAGCATCGGGGGGGCCTACCAAGAGACCCAGTACTTC

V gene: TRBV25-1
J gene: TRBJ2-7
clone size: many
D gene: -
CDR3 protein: CASSLYRDEAYEQYF
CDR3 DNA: TGTGCCAGCAGTTTATACCGGGACGAAGCCTACGAGCAGTACTTC

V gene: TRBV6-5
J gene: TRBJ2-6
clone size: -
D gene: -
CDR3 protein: CASSYSIGANVLTF
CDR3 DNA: TGTGCCAGCAGTTACTCTATTGGGGCCAACGTCCTGACTTTC